This T cell receptor beta chain stems from a study of cytomegalovirus exposure and HLA in healthy donors. Study conclusions and caveats: In vitro confirmation showed three CMV-associated chains to be CMV antigen specific.

Turning to this clone: Antigen: not known.

The table came from immunoSEQ multiplex PCR; TCRdb's copy has only in-frame clones and leaves some out. The table lists 85,000 to 130,000 clones, about 87% of them singletons. Germline loops: CDR1 MGHRA, CDR2 YSYEKL. The CDR3 is made up of 16 amino acids. Trimming left V 1 base short and J 1 base short, with 13 bases between. This TCR came from a woman between 18 and 29 years old in good health and CMV-seropositive. This chain connects TRBV4-1 to TRBJ2-5; D call uncertain. Sequencing was performed on PBMCs. CDR3 region: CASSQVARYSQETQYF. DNA for the CDR3: TGCGCCAGCAGCCAAGTAGCCCGGTACTCCCAAGAGACCCAGTACTTC.